This note documents a single TCR beta chain sequence. Its antigen is not identified. Profiled with immunoSEQ multiplex PCR; TCRdb holds only in-frame clones, not every one. The data hold around 130,000 clones, with approximately 91% observed a single time. This record comes from a study of T cell responses to AZD1222 COVID-19 vaccine. General study findings and limits: Repertoire samples came only from after the peak T cell response. Mostly white British, mostly female donors; authors suggested clonal diversity may be underestimated.

V shed 0 bases and J shed 10 bases, with 10 bases lying between them. CDR3 length: 13 amino acids. Germline V gene lookup returns CDR1 LNHNV and CDR2 YYDKDF (reference sequence). This clonotype originated in an adult who received the AZD1222 COVID-19 vaccine. The sample here was peripheral blood, taken 28 days after the second AZD1222 dose. The chain is built from TRBV15 and TRBJ2-1; D gene unclear. CDR3 sequence reads: CATSRDLAGEQFF. CDR3 sequence (DNA): TGTGCCACCAGCAGAGATCTCGCCGGGGAGCAGTTCTTC.